The next 23 T cell receptor beta chains were all read from a single sample in a study of CD8+CD57+ T cells in acquired aplastic anemia. Before being chosen for sequencing, patients had shown CD8+CD57+ cell expansion by flow cytometry. Genomic DNA, serving as template, underwent TCR beta VDJ and CDR3 profiling. MiXCR was run by TCRdb on the reads, yielding one entry per CDR3 protein. The data show roughly 250,000 distinct CDR3 sequences, around 45% seen once. Sample: sorted CD4+, CD8+, or CD8+CD57+ T cells (not recorded which) from PBMCs. These TCRs come from a human donor with aplastic anemia.

This clonotype has only a few counts. The chain couples TRBV4-1 to TRBJ2-7; D is unresolved. CDR1 and CDR2 (germline): MGHRA, YSYEKL. Trimming removed 4 bases at V and 2 bases at J, with 9 bases between. The CDR3 runs 13 residues. In nucleotides, the CDR3 is TGCGCCAGCAGCCTTGTGGCGGCCTACGAGCAGTACTTC. The encoded protein is CASSLVAAYEQYF.

The chain employs TRBV12-3 or TRBV12-4 and TRBJ2-1; TRBD2 might be the D (7 bases). Between the trimmed V and J ends, which lost 1 base and 6 bases, there was a span of 10 bases. This CDR3 region has 14 residues. Here the CDR3 reads CASSLVRGGNEQFF. For the CDR3, the DNA is TGTGCCAGCAGTTTAGTGAGGGGGGGCAATGAGCAGTTCTTC.

This clonotype has ten or more counts. This chain links TRBV29-1 with TRBJ2-1; no firm D call. Per the germline V gene, CDR1 is SQVTM and CDR2 is ANQGSEA. CDR3 length: 12 residues. V lost 2 bases and J lost 4, with 6 bases in between. CDR3 protein: CSVELRYNEQFF. The CDR3 bases are TGCAGCGTTGAACTCAGGTACAATGAGCAGTTCTTC.

This clonotype was recorded many times. The chain joins TRBV7-8 to TRBJ2-1; a possible D gene is TRBD1 (5 bases). CDR1 and CDR2 (germline): SGHVS, FQNEAQ. This CDR3 region has 16 residues. V was trimmed by 4 bases and J by 0 bases, leaving 13 bases between them. Here the CDR3 reads CASSSLGGASYNEQFF. CDR3 nucleotide sequence: TGTGCCAGCAGCTCCTTGGGTGGGGCCTCCTACAATGAGCAGTTCTTC.

This chain connects TRBV12-3 or TRBV12-4 to TRBJ2-7; D is unclear. Trimming removed 6 bases at V and 4 bases at J, with 7 bases between. The CDR3 runs 11 residues. The CDR3 DNA reads TGTGCCAGCAGCAAAAATTACGAGCAGTACTTC. Translating it yields CASSKNYEQYF.

The V call is TRBV2, the J call TRBJ1-1; TRBD1 is a possible D gene (5 bases). Trimming pared 3 bases from V and 2 bases from J, leaving 10 bases between. CDR1 and CDR2 from the germline V gene are SNHLY and FYNNEI. The CDR3 has 14 amino acids. The CDR3 sequence: CASSEHRSNTEAFF. The CDR3 region has the DNA TGTGCCAGCAGTGAGCACAGGTCTAACACTGAAGCTTTCTTT.

V and J are TRBV20-1 and TRBJ1-1; 8 bases are shared with TRBD1. The CDR3 spans 16 residues. Looked up from germline, CDR1 is DFQATT and CDR2 is SNEGSKA (reference sequence). The J segment lost 1 base and the V segment lost 3 bases, leaving 10 bases of the junction unmatched. The CDR3 DNA follows: TGCAGTGCTAGTCCTAACAGGGGGTCTAGGAACACTGAAGCTTTCTTT. Translated: CSASPNRGSRNTEAFF.

This clonotype was seen only once. The genes are TRBV4-2 and TRBJ2-7; 13 positions match TRBD2. The germline CDR1 and CDR2 sequences are LGHNA and YNFKEQ. Trimming removed 6 bases from V and 2 bases from J; junction bases left unmatched: 10. The CDR3 contains 17 residues. The CDR3 DNA is TGTGCCAGCAGTTTCCAACTAGCGGGAGGGCACCCCTACGAGCAGTACTTC. This sequence encodes CASSFQLAGGHPYEQYF.

This clonotype was recorded at least ten times. The rearrangement joins TRBV7-9 to TRBJ2-7; TRBD2 aligns across 7 bases. The V and J ends lost 1 base and 2 bases, in that order; junction bases with no gene match: 14. Per the germline V gene, CDR1 is SEHNR and CDR2 is FQNEAQ (reference sequence). The CDR3 sequence is 18 residues long. CDR3 bases: TGTGCCAGCAGCTTAGACCCCGGGTGGGAGCGGGAAGCCTACGAGCAGTACTTC. Its protein product is CASSLDPGWEREAYEQYF. Complete variable domain (other parts from reference TRBV7-9 and TRBJ2-7): DTGVSQNPRHKITKRGQNVTFRCDPISEHNRLYWYRQTLGQGPEFLTYFQNEAQLEKSRLLSDRFSAERPKGSFSTLEIQRTEQGDSAMYLCASSLDPGWEREAYEQYFGPGTRLTVT.

This clonotype was seen a few times. This chain links TRBV6-6 with TRBJ2-1, with 10 bases matching TRBD2. Germline V gene lookup returns CDR1 MNHNY and CDR2 SVGAGI (reference sequence). V lost 6 bases to trimming and J lost 9 bases; unmatched junction nucleotides: 11. The CDR3 contains 15 residues. This CDR3 is CASRVSGGALGEQFF. The CDR3 nucleotides are TGTGCCAGCAGAGTAAGCGGGGGGGCCTTAGGTGAGCAGTTCTTC.

With respect to this clonotype: Being one base from a much bigger clone, this may be a read error. The gene calls are TRBV9 and TRBJ2-1; 8 nucleotides line up with TRBD1. V was pared by 3 bases and J by 5 bases, with 7 bases of the junction left unmatched. This CDR3 contains 15 residues. CDR1 and CDR2 from the germline V gene are SGDLS and YYNGEE. DNA of the CDR3: TGTGCCAGCAGCGAGCAGGGGGCCCCCCACAATGAGCAGTTCTTC. This sequence encodes CASSEQGAPHNEQFF.

As for this clonotype: A much larger clone lies a single base off, so this may be a read error. The chain couples TRBV12-3 or TRBV12-4 to TRBJ1-2, with 9 bases fitting TRBD1. This CDR3 contains 14 residues. V shed 3 bases, J shed 7 bases, and the junction held 6 bases outside the gene matches. This chain's CDR3 is CASSLGTGPVGYTF. The CDR3, as DNA: TGTGCCAGCAGTTTGGGGACAGGGCCGGTTGGCTACACCTTC.

This clonotype was observed a single time. V is TRBV6-5 and J is TRBJ2-7; no clear D. The germline V gene has CDR1 MNHEY and CDR2 SVGAGI. This CDR3 spans 13 amino acids. V was cut by 6 bases and J by 7 bases, with 16 bases left in between. CDR3 sequence: CASSPPPRREQYF. Here the CDR3 DNA reads TGTGCCAGCAGCCCACCCCCTCGACGGGAGCAGTACTTC.

This clonotype was counted only a few times. The V gene is TRBV10-3, the J gene TRBJ1-5; possible D gene TRBD1, 6 bases. The ends were cut back, 8 bases at V and 5 bases at J, with 10 bases in the middle. The germline V gene has CDR1 ENHRY and CDR2 SYGVKD. The length of the CDR3 is 12 residues. CDR3 sequence (DNA): TGTGCCATCGGGGCAGGGGATCAGCCCCAGCATTTT. Its translation: CAIGAGDQPQHF.

The chain uses TRBV4-1 and TRBJ2-7, with 8 nucleotides matching TRBD1. J lost 7 bases, V lost 0 bases, and 8 bases had no gene match. There are 15 residues in the CDR3. Germline V gives CDR1 MGHRA, CDR2 YSYEKL. CDR3 loop: CASSQDLTGGREQYF. The DNA of the CDR3 is TGCGCCAGCAGCCAAGATTTAACAGGGGGGAGGGAGCAGTACTTC.

The chain has TRBV7-9 and TRBJ1-2; D is possibly TRBD1 (5 bases). The CDR3 length is 12 residues. The V end was cut by 5 bases, the J end by 8 bases, with 12 bases between. Germline lookup yields CDR1 SEHNR and CDR2 FQNEAQ (reference sequence). CDR3 in DNA: TGTGCCAGCAGCGGGACCCCGGGAGGCTACACCTTC. Residues: CASSGTPGGYTF.

This clonotype has just a few counts. CDR3 sequence (DNA): TGTGCCAGCAGCTTAGTCGTCGGACTAGCCAAAAACATTCAGTACTTC. Amino acids: CASSLVVGLAKNIQYF. The V call is TRBV7-9, the J call TRBJ2-4; D may be TRBD2 (5 bases). In germline, CDR1 is SEHNR, CDR2 FQNEAQ (reference sequence). With 1 base removed from V and 0 bases from J, the gap between germline ends came to 10 bases. The CDR3 contains 16 residues.

This clonotype was recorded at least ten times. In nucleotides, the CDR3 is TGTGCCAGCAGTTACTTAGATCTCGAGCAGTACTTC. Amino acids: CASSYLDLEQYF. The chain is built from TRBV6-6 and TRBJ2-7; D remains unclear. Looked up from germline, CDR1 is MNHNY and CDR2 is SVGAGI (reference sequence). The CDR3 loop spans 12 amino acids. The V and J ends lost 1 base and 6 bases respectively, with 7 bases between them.

The chain is built from TRBV29-1 and TRBJ1-2; no definite D call. Germline CDR1 is SQVTM and CDR2 is ANQGSEA. Trimming cost V 0 bases and J 5 bases, with 19 bases left between them. This CDR3 is 16 amino acids long. Here the CDR3 reads CSVEDPDVVGSYGYTF. The DNA for the CDR3 is TGCAGCGTTGAAGATCCGGACGTTGTCGGGAGTTATGGCTACACCTTC. The variable domain in full, with the rest retrieved from reference TRBV29-1 and TRBJ1-2, is SAVISQKPSRDICQRGTSLTIQCQVDSQVTMMFWYRQQPGQSLTLIATANQGSEATYESGFVIDKFPISRPNLTFSTLTVSNMSPEDSSIYLCSVEDPDVVGSYGYTFGSGTRLTVV.

In this sample, this clonotype turned up a few times. The J gene is TRBJ1-1, the V gene TRBV6-6; D may be TRBD1 (5 bases). The germline gives CDR1 MNHNY, CDR2 SVGAGI (reference sequence). There are 13 residues in the CDR3. V was pared by 7 bases and J by 6 bases, with 15 bases between. In DNA, the CDR3 is TGTGCCAGCAACCCTAGTGGGGCCTCTGAAGCTTTCTTT. It encodes CASNPSGASEAFF.

The genes are TRBV6-5 and TRBJ1-2, with D unresolved. Trimming shortened V by 6 bases and J by 13 bases, and 6 bases separated the two germline ends. The CDR3 extends over 8 amino acids. Germline CDR1 and CDR2: MNHEY and SVGAGI. CDR3 DNA: TGTGCCAGCAGATTAACCACCTTC. This codes for CASRLTTF.

Regarding this clonotype: A single base separates this from a much larger clone, so it may be a read error. The chain combines TRBV5-6 with TRBJ2-7, with 7 bases matching TRBD2. Germline V CDR1 and CDR2: SGHDT, YYEEEE. Losses at the gene ends were 4 bases for V and 4 bases for J; bases not matched to a gene: 14. The CDR3 is 16 residues long. The CDR3 DNA reads TGTGCCAGCAGCCGCTTGGGAGGGGCTAGGGGATACGAGCAGTACTTC. The encoded protein is CASSRLGGARGYEQYF.

The chain joins TRBV10-3 to TRBJ1-2; TRBD1 matches 7 bases. Germline V gives CDR1 ENHRY, CDR2 SYGVKD. The V segment lost 5 bases and the J segment 1 base; nucleotides outside the gene matches: 10. This CDR3 has 16 amino acids. The CDR3 loop reads CAISQTRGQNNYGYTF. The CDR3 coding sequence is TGTGCCATCAGTCAAACGAGGGGACAGAATAACTATGGCTACACCTTC.